The 9 T cell receptor beta chains reported below all come from one sample, sequenced in a study of tumor-infiltrating lymphocytes in primary liver carcinoma. The source of the blood RNA was unsorted whole blood, and germline DNA was extracted as well. Total RNA (approximately 500 ng) served as template for TCR beta cDNA synthesis primed by a constant-region primer. Employing slightly modified ARM-PCR, three nested multiplex PCR rounds were run, and these gave rise to the TCR beta libraries. A C-beta reverse primer and TRBV1-TRBV30 forward primers served in each of the first two PCR rounds, at ten to eleven cycles apiece. TCRdb independently ran MiXCR on the multiplex PCR reads; one entry per CDR3 protein. The table includes 250,000 to 400,000 distinct CDR3 sequences, about 60% detected once. The sample was peripheral blood. These receptors came from a man aged 35 to 55 with primary liver carcinoma and hepatitis B virus infection.

Of note for this clonotype: A clone one base away is much larger, so this may be a read error. The chain employs TRBV12-3 or TRBV12-4 and TRBJ2-3; D is unclear. The CDR3 has 14 residues. V was trimmed by 6 bases and J by 5 bases, leaving 15 bases between them. CDR3 in amino acids: CASSPRWRKDTQYF. DNA for the CDR3: TGTGCCAGCAGCCCTCGGTGGCGGAAAGATACGCAGTATTTT.

A note on this clonotype: This CDR3 is missing its conserved last phenylalanine or tryptophan, likely due to a read error. It is unclear where the CDR3 begins or ends on the DNA, so no DNA is shown, and the CDR3 is as TCRdb lists it. The chain uses TRBV29-1 and TRBJ2-7; the D call TRBD2 from the table was never checked on the DNA. Germline loops: CDR1 SQVTM, CDR2 ANQGSEA. The CDR3 region is 13 residues in length, termini included. CDR3 sequence: CSVETSGPYEQYL.

The chain uses TRBV28 and TRBJ2-5; perhaps TRBD2 as D (5 bases). Trimming took 9 bases from V and 5 from J, leaving 16 bases between them. This CDR3 contains 13 residues. Looked up from germline, CDR1 is MDHEN and CDR2 is SYDVKM. The CDR3 bases are TGTGCCAGTAGCCTGAGGGCCGCGGAGACCCAGTACTTC. Translation: CASSLRAAETQYF.

Note on this clonotype: One base away lies a much larger clone, so this may be a sequencing read error. The rearrangement uses TRBV7-8 and TRBJ2-7; D remains unclear. Trimming shortened V by 2 bases and J by 3 bases, and 8 bases separated the two germline ends. The CDR3 runs 13 residues. From germline, CDR1 is SGHVS and CDR2 FQNEAQ. CDR3 sequence reads: CASSLSQIYEQYF. CDR3 bases: TGTGCCAGCAGCTTATCCCAGATCTACGAGCAGTACTTC.

The chain uses TRBV5-4 and TRBJ1-3; 9 bases line up with TRBD1. Germline values: CDR1 SGHNT, CDR2 YYREEE (reference sequence). The CDR3 contains 17 residues. V gave up 5 bases and J gave up 1 base; unmatched junction bases: 10. The CDR3 is CASRATGTGHSGNTIYF. CDR3 DNA sequence: TGTGCCAGCAGAGCAACCGGGACAGGGCATTCTGGAAACACCATATATTTT.

A note on this clonotype: A much larger clone is a single base away; this may be a read error. The rearrangement links TRBV6-1 to TRBJ2-5; D possibly uses TRBD1 or TRBD2 (5 bases each). Per germline, CDR1 MNHNS and CDR2 SASEGT. This CDR3 region has 13 residues. For the CDR3, the DNA is TGTGCCAGCAGGGGACCCGCACAAGAGACCCATTACTTC. Translating it yields CASRGPAQETHYF.

Comment on this clonotype: A read error may explain this, as a much larger clone is one base away. This chain uses TRBV6-1 with TRBJ2-2; D is possibly TRBD1 (5 bases). CDR3 length equals 14 residues. Germline V gives CDR1 MNHNS, CDR2 SASEGT. V shed 7 bases and J shed 4 bases, with 13 bases lying between them. CDR3 nucleotide sequence: TGTGCCAGCAAGGCGGCGACAGTCACCGGGGAGCTGTTTTTT. This gives the protein CASKAATVTGELFF.

A word on this clonotype: This clone may be a read error of a much larger clone one base away. The rearrangement joins TRBV13 to TRBJ2-7, with D uncertain. Germline CDR1 is PRHDT and CDR2 is FYEKMQ (reference sequence). V lost 11 bases, J lost 3 bases, and 11 bases lay in between. The CDR3 has 11 residues. CDR3 DNA sequence: TGTGCCTTCCAATCCGGCTACGAGCAGTACTTC. This codes for CAFQSGYEQYF. The full variable domain, its missing parts supplied by reference TRBV13 and TRBJ2-7, is AAGVIQSPRHLIKEKRETATLKCYPIPRHDTVYWYQQGPGQDPQFLISFYEKMQSDKGSIPDRFSAQQFSDYHSELNMSSLELGDSALYFCAFQSGYEQYFGPGTRLTVT.

This clonotype appeared many times. The J gene is TRBJ2-2, the V gene TRBV4-2; no definite D call. This CDR3 has 15 residues. CDR1 is LGHNA and CDR2 is YNFKEQ in the germline V gene. The V gene lost 0 bases and the J gene lost 0 bases, with 5 bases spanning the gap. The CDR3 here is CASSQEKANTGELFF. In DNA form, the CDR3 reads TGTGCCAGCAGCCAAGAGAAAGCGAACACCGGGGAGCTGTTTTTT.